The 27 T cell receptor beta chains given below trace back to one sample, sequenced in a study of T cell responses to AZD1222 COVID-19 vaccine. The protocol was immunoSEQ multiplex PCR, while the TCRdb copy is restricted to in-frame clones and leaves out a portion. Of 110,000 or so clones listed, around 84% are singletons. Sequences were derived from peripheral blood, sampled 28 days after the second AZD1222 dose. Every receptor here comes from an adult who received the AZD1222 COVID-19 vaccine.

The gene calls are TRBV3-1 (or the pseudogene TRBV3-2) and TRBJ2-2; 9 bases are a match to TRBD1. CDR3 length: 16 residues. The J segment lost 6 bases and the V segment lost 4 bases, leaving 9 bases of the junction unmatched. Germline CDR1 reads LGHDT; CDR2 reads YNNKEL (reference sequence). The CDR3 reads CASSRTGAGVPGELFF. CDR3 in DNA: TGTGCCAGCAGCCGGACAGGGGCCGGGGTCCCCGGGGAGCTGTTTTTT.

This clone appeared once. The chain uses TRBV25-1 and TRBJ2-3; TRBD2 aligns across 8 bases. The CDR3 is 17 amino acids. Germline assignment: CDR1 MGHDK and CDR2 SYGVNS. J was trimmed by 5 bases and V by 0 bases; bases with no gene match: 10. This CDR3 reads CASSEYSMGSGRDTQYF. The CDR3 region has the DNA TGTGCCAGCAGTGAATATTCCATGGGAAGCGGGAGAGATACGCAGTATTTT.

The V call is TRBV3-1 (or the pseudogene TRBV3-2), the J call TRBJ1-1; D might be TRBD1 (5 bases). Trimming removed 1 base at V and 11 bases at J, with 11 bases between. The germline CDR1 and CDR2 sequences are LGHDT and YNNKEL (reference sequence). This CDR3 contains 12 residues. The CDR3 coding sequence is TGTGCCAGCAGCCAAGGGGGCTTGGGGGCTTTCTTT. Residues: CASSQGGLGAFF.

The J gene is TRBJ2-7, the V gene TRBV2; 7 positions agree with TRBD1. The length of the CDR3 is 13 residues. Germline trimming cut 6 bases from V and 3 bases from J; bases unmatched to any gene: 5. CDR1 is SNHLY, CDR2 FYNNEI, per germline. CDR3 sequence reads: CASRPDRDYEQYF. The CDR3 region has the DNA TGTGCCAGCAGGCCTGACAGGGACTACGAGCAGTACTTC.

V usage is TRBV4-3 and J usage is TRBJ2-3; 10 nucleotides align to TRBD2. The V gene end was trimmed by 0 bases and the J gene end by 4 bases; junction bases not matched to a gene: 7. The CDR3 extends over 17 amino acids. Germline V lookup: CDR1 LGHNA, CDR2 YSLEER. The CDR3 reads CASSQDPAGGLADTQYF. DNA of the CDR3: TGCGCCAGCAGCCAAGATCCAGCGGGGGGGCTCGCAGATACGCAGTATTTT.

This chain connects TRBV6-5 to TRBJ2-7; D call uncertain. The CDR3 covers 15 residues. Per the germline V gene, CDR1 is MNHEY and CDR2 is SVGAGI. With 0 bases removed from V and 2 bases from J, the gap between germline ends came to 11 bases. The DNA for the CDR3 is TGTGCCAGCAGTTACTCCGGCTCGCTTACCTACGAGCAGTACTTC. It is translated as CASSYSGSLTYEQYF.

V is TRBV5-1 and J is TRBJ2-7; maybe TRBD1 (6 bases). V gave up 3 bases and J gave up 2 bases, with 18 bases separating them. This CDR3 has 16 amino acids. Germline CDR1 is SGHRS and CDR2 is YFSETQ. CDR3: CASSSVWGQATYEQYF. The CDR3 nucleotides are TGCGCCAGCAGCTCCGTCTGGGGGCAGGCAACCTACGAGCAGTACTTC.

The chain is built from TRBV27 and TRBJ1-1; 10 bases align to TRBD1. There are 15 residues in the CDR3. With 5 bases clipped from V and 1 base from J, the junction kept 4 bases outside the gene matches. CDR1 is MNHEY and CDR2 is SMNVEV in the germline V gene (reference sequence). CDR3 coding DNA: TGTGCCAGCAGTCACAGACAGGGGGCGAACACTGAAGCTTTCTTT. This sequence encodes CASSHRQGANTEAFF.

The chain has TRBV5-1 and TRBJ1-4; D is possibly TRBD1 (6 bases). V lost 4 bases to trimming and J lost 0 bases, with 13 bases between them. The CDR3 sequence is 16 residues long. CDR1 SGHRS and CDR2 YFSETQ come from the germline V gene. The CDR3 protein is CASSQEGGPTNEKLFF. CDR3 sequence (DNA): TGCGCCAGCAGCCAGGAGGGGGGACCAACTAATGAAAAACTGTTTTTT. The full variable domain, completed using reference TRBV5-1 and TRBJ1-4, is KAGVTQTPRYLIKTRGQQVTLSCSPISGHRSVSWYQQTPGQGLQFLFEYFSETQRNKGNFPGRFSGRQFSNSRSEMNVSTLELGDSALYLCASSQEGGPTNEKLFFGSGTQLSVL.

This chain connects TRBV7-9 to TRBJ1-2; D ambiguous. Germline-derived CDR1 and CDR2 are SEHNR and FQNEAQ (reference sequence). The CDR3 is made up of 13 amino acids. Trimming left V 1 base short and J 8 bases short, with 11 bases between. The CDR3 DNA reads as TGTGCCAGCAGCTTAGTGTCGGTCAGCGGCTACACCTTC. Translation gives CASSLVSVSGYTF.

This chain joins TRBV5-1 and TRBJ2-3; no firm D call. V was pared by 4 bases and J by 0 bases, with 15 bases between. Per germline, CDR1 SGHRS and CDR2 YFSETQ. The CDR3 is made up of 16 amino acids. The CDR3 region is CASSRVSGSSTDTQYF. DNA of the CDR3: TGCGCCAGCAGCCGCGTTTCGGGCAGTAGCACAGATACGCAGTATTTT.

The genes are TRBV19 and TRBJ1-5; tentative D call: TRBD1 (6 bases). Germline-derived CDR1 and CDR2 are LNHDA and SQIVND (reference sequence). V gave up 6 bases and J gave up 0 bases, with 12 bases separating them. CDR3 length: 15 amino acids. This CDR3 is CASSRGWDSNQPQHF. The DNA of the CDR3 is TGTGCCAGTAGCAGGGGTTGGGATAGCAATCAGCCCCAGCATTTT.

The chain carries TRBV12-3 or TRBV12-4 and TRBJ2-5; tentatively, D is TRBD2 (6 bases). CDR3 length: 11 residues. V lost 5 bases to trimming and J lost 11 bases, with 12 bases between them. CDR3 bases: TGTGCCAGCAGTCCCGGAGGGCCGCAGTACTTC. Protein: CASSPGGPQYF.

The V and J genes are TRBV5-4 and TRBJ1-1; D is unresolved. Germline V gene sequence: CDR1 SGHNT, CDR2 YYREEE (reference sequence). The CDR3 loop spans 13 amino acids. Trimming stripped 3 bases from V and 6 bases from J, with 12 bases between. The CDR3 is CASSSVRGAEAFF. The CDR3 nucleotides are TGTGCCAGCAGCTCTGTCCGGGGAGCTGAAGCTTTCTTT.

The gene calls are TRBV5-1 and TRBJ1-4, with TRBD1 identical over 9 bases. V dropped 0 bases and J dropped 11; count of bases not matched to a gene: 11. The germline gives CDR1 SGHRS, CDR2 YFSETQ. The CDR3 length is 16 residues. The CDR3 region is CASSLVPHTGGEKLFF. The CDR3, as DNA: TGCGCCAGCAGCTTGGTTCCGCACACAGGGGGCGAGAAACTGTTTTTT.

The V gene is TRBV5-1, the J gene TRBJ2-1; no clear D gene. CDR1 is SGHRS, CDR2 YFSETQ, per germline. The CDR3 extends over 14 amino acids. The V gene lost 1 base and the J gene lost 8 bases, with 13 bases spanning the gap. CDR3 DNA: TGCGCCAGCAGCTTGCAAAGCCGGGTTGATGAGCAGTTCTTC. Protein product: CASSLQSRVDEQFF.

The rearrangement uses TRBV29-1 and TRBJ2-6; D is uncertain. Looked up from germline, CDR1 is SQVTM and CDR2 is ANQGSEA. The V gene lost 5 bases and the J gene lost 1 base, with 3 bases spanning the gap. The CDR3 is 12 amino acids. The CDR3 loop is CSVRSGANVLTF. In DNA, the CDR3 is TGCAGCGTTCGGTCTGGGGCCAACGTCCTGACTTTC.

DNA of the CDR3: TGTGCCAGCAGCACGCAGGGGCCCGGTGAAGCTTTCTTT. Its protein is CASSTQGPGEAFF. V gene TRBV5-4 combines with J gene TRBJ1-1; perhaps TRBD1 as D (6 bases). The V gene lost 4 bases and the J gene lost 7 bases, with 14 bases spanning the gap. CDR1 and CDR2 (germline): SGHNT, YYREEE (reference sequence). CDR3 length equals 13 residues.

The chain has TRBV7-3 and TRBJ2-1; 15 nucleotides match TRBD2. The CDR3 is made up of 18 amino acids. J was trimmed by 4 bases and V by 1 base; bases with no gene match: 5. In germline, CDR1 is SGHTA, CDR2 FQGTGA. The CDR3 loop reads CASSLMGGTSGRYNEQFF. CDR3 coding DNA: TGTGCCAGCAGCTTAATGGGAGGGACTAGCGGGAGGTACAATGAGCAGTTCTTC.

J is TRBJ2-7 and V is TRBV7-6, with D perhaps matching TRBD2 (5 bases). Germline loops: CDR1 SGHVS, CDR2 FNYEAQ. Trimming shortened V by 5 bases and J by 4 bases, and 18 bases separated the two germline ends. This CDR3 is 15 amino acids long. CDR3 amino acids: CASSKKPGTQYEQYF. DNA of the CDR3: TGTGCCAGCAGCAAAAAACCGGGAACCCAATACGAGCAGTACTTC.

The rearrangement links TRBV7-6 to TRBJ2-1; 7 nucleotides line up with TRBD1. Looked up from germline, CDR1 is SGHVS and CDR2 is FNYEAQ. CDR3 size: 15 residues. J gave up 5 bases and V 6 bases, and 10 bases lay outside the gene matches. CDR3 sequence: CASSRFGQENNEQFF. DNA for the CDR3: TGTGCCAGCAGTCGATTCGGACAGGAAAACAATGAGCAGTTCTTC.

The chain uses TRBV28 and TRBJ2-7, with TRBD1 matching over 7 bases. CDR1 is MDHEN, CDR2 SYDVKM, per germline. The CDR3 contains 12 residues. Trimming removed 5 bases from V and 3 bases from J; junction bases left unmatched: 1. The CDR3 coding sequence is TGTGCCAGCAGTCGACAGGGCTACGAGCAGTACTTC. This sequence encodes CASSRQGYEQYF.

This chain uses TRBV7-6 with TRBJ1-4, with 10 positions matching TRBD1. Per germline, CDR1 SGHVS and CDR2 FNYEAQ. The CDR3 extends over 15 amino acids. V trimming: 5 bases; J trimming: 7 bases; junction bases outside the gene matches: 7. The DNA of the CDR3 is TGTGCCAGCAGCGGAGGGACAGGGGCAAGTGAAAAACTGTTTTTT. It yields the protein CASSGGTGASEKLFF.

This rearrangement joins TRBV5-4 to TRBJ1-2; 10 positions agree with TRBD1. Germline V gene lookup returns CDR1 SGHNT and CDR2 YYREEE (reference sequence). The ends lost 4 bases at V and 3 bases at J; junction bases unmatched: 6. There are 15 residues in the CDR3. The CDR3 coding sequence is TGTGCCAGCAGCCCCGGGACAGGGGCTCACTATGGCTACACCTTC. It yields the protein CASSPGTGAHYGYTF.

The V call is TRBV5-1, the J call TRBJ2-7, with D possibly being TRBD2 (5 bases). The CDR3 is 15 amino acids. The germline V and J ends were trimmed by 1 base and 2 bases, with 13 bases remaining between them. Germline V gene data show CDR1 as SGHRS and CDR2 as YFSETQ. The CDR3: CASSLLTRAPYEQYF. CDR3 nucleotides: TGCGCCAGCAGCTTGCTAACGAGGGCGCCCTACGAGCAGTACTTC.

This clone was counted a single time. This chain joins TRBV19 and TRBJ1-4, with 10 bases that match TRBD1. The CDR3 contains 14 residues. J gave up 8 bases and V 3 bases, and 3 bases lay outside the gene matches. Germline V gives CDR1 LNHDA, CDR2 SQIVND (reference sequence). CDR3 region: CASSMGQGPEKLFF. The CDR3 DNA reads TGTGCCAGTAGTATGGGACAGGGGCCCGAAAAACTGTTTTTT. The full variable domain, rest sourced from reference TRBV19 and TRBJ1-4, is DGGITQSPKYLFRKEGQNVTLSCEQNLNHDAMYWYRQDPGQGLRLIYYSQIVNDFQKGDIAEGYSVSREKKESFPLTVTSAQKNPTAFYLCASSMGQGPEKLFFGSGTQLSVL.

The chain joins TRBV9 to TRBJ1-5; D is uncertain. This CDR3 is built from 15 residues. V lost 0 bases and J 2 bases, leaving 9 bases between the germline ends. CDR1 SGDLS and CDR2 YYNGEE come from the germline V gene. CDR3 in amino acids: CASSVEGGGNQPQHF. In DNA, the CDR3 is TGTGCCAGCAGCGTAGAAGGAGGCGGCAATCAGCCCCAGCATTTT.